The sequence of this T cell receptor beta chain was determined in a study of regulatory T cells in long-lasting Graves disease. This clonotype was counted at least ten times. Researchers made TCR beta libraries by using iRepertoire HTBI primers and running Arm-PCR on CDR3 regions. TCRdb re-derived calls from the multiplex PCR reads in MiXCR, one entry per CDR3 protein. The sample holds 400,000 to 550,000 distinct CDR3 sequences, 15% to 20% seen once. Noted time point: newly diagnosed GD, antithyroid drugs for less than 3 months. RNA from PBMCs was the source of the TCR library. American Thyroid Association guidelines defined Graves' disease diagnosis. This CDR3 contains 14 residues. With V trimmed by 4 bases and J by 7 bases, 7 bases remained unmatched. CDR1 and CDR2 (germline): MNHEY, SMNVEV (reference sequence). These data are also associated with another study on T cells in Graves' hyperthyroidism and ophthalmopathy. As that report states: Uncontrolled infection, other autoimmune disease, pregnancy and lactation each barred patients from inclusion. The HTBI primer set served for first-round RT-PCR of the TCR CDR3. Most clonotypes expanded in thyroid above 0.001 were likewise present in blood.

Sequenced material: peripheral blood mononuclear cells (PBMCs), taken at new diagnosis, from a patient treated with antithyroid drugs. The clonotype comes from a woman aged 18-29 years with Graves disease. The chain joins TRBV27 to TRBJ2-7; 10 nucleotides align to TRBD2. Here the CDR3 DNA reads TGTGCCAGCAGTTATATAGCGGGAGGAGAAGAGCAGTACTTC. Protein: CASSYIAGGEEQYF.